This note documents a single T cell receptor (beta chain) sequence. The data belong to a study of cytomegalovirus exposure and HLA in healthy donors. The PCR employed 60 Vbeta primers together with 13 Jbeta primers. Produced via immunoSEQ multiplex PCR; TCRdb's table is partial and in-frame only. The table shows 200,000 or so clones, with about 81% occurring only once. CDR3 length: 14 amino acids. V lost 0 bases, J lost 0 bases, and 8 bases lay in between. From germline, CDR1 is GTSNPN and CDR2 SVGIG (reference sequence). The receptor was derived from a woman aged 35 to 49 in good health and CMV-seronegative. Sequencing input: PBMCs. The chain links TRBV30 to TRBJ1-1; D unresolved. CDR3 nucleotide sequence: TGTGCCTGGAGTGTATCAGGTGTGAACACTGAAGCTTTCTTT. It translates to CAWSVSGVNTEAFF.